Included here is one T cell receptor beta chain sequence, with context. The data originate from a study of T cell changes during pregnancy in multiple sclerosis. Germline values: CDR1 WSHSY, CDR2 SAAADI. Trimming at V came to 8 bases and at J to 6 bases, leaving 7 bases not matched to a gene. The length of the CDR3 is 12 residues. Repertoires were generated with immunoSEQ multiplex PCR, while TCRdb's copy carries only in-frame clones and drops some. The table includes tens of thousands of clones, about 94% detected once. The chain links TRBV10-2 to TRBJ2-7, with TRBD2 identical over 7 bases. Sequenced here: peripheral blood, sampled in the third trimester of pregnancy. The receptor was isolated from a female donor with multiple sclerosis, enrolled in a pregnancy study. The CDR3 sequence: CASGAGNSEQYF. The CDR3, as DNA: TGCGCCAGCGGAGCGGGAAACAGCGAGCAGTACTTC.